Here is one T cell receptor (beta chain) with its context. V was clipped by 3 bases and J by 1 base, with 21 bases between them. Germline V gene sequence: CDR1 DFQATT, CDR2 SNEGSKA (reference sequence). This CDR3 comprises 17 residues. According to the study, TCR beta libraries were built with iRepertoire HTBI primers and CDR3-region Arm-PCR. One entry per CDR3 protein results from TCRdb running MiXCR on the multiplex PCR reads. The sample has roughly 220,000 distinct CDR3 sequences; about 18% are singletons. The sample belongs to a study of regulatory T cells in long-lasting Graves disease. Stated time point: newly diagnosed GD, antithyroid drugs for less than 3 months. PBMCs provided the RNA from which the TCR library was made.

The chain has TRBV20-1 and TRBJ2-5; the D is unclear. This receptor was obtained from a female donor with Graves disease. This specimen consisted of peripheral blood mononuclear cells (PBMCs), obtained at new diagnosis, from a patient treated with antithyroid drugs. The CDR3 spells CSASFRSEKKIQETQYF. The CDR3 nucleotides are TGCAGTGCTAGCTTTAGGTCGGAGAAGAAAATCCAAGAGACCCAGTACTTC.